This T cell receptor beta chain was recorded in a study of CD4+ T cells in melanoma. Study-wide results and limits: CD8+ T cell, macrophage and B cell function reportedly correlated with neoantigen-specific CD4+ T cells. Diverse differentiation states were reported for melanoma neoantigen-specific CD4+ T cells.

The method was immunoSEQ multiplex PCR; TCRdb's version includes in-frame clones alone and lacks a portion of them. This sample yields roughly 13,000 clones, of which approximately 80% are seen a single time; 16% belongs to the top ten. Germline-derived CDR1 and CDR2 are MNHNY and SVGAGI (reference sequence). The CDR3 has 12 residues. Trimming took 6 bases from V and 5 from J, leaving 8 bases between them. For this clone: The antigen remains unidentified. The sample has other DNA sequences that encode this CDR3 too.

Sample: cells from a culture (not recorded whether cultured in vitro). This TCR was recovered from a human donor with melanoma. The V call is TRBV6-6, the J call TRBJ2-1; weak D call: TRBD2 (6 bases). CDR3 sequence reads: CASSPGDNEQFF. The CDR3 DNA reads TGTGCCAGCAGCCCGGGGGACAATGAGCAGTTCTTC.